The rows below give T cell receptor beta chains drawn from one sample of a study of cytomegalovirus exposure and HLA in healthy donors. Sequencing used immunoSEQ multiplex PCR; TCRdb keeps in-frame clones, though not all of them. Among some 120,000 clones, 77% were seen once, and the ten largest hold around 13%. Source material: PBMCs. These receptors originate from a woman in her 40s in good health and CMV-seropositive. Both conserved end residues are part of each CDR3. D genes are given only for firm matches. The size of a clone is reported for some rows only, either as once, few or many, or as a class for expanded clones.

J: TRBJ2-2
V: TRBV2
size: medium-sized
D: -
CDR3: CASKSTGSGELFF
DNA: TGTGCCAGCAAATCTACAGGGAGCGGGGAGCTGTTTTTT

J: TRBJ1-5
V: TRBV15
size: -
D: TRBD1
CDR3: CATTLWGTGKNQPQHF
DNA: TGTGCCACCACCTTATGGGGGACAGGCAAAAATCAGCCCCAGCATTTT

J: TRBJ1-1
V: TRBV7-2
size: few
D: -
CDR3: CASSLGEANTEAFF
DNA: TGTGCCAGCAGCTTAGGTGAGGCAAACACTGAAGCTTTCTTT

J: TRBJ2-5
V: TRBV5-4
size: -
D: TRBD2
CDR3: CASSLRLALGETQYF
DNA: TGTGCCAGCAGCCTCCGACTAGCGTTAGGAGAGACCCAGTACTTC

J: TRBJ1-2
V: TRBV28
size: -
D: TRBD1
CDR3: CASSSPSSGTGTYGYTF
DNA: TGTGCCAGCAGTTCCCCTTCTTCCGGGACAGGAACTTATGGCTACACCTTC

J: TRBJ2-7
V: TRBV11-2
size: once
D: TRBD2
CDR3: CASSYLTSGTSYEQYF
DNA: TGTGCCAGCAGTTATTTGACTAGCGGTACCTCCTACGAGCAGTACTTC

J: TRBJ1-6
V: TRBV30
size: -
D: -
CDR3: CAWGTQYNSPLHF
DNA: TGTGCCTGGGGGACACAATATAATTCACCCCTCCACTTT

J: TRBJ2-5
V: TRBV7-3
size: -
D: TRBD1
CDR3: CASSPGTGGWETQYF
DNA: TGTGCCAGCAGCCCAGGAACAGGGGGCTGGGAGACCCAGTACTTC

J: TRBJ2-3
V: TRBV28
size: -
D: -
CDR3: CASSRGIISSTDTQYF
DNA: TGTGCCAGCAGTAGGGGTATCATATCTAGCACAGATACGCAGTATTTT

J: TRBJ2-1
V: TRBV10-3
size: -
D: TRBD2
CDR3: CAISGGGRARSYNEQFF
DNA: TGTGCCATCAGTGGCGGCGGGAGGGCCAGGTCCTACAATGAGCAGTTCTTC

J: TRBJ2-5
V: TRBV29-1
size: -
D: -
CDR3: CSVAPTGSETQYF
DNA: TGCAGCGTGGCCCCCACAGGGTCAGAGACCCAGTACTTC

J: TRBJ2-5
V: TRBV2
size: -
D: -
CDR3: CASSLTRVAQYF
DNA: TGTGCCAGCAGTTTGACTAGGGTTGCCCAGTACTTC

J: TRBJ1-1
V: TRBV2
size: -
D: TRBD1
CDR3: CASTRQGSTEAFF
DNA: TGTGCCAGCACACGACAGGGATCCACTGAAGCTTTCTTT

J: TRBJ1-1
V: TRBV6-1
size: -
D: -
CDR3: CASSASGQGEAFF
DNA: TGTGCCAGCAGTGCTAGTGGGCAGGGTGAAGCTTTCTTT

J: TRBJ2-7
V: TRBV27
size: few
D: TRBD2
CDR3: CASSLFHMGTSGGIYEQYF
DNA: TGTGCCAGCAGTTTATTCCATATGGGGACTAGCGGAGGGATATACGAGCAGTACTTC

J: TRBJ2-7
V: TRBV28
size: once
D: -
CDR3: CASTGPNEYEQYF
DNA: TGTGCCAGCACAGGCCCCAACGAATACGAGCAGTACTTC

J: TRBJ2-2
V: TRBV7-9
size: -
D: -
CDR3: CASSLDRLRTGELFF
DNA: TGTGCCAGCAGCTTGGACAGACTGAGGACCGGGGAGCTGTTTTTT

J: TRBJ2-4
V: TRBV19
size: few
D: TRBD2
CDR3: CASKGTSGRASFENIQYF
DNA: TGTGCCAGTAAGGGGACTAGCGGGAGGGCCAGTTTTGAGAACATTCAGTACTTC

J: TRBJ2-7
V: TRBV5-1
size: -
D: TRBD2
CDR3: CASSLRTSGSETYEQYF
DNA: TGCGCCAGCAGCTTGAGGACTAGCGGGAGTGAGACCTACGAGCAGTACTTC

J: TRBJ2-3
V: TRBV30
size: -
D: TRBD2
CDR3: CARRTSGDTQYF
DNA: TGTGCCCGGAGGACTAGCGGGGATACGCAGTATTTT

J: TRBJ2-5
V: TRBV4-1
size: -
D: -
CDR3: CASSQGPPPLETQYF
DNA: TGCGCCAGCAGCCAAGGTCCTCCCCCACTGGAGACCCAGTACTTC

J: TRBJ1-1
V: TRBV9
size: -
D: -
CDR3: CASSLTPNTEAFF
DNA: TGTGCCAGCAGCTTGACACCTAACACTGAAGCTTTCTTT

J: TRBJ2-1
V: TRBV5-6
size: -
D: TRBD2
CDR3: CASSSRHLAANSYNEQFF
DNA: TGTGCCAGCAGCTCACGCCACCTAGCGGCGAACTCCTACAATGAGCAGTTCTTC

J: TRBJ1-2
V: TRBV27
size: -
D: -
CDR3: CASGRGLANYGYTF
DNA: TGTGCCAGCGGCCGGGGGTTAGCTAACTATGGCTACACCTTC